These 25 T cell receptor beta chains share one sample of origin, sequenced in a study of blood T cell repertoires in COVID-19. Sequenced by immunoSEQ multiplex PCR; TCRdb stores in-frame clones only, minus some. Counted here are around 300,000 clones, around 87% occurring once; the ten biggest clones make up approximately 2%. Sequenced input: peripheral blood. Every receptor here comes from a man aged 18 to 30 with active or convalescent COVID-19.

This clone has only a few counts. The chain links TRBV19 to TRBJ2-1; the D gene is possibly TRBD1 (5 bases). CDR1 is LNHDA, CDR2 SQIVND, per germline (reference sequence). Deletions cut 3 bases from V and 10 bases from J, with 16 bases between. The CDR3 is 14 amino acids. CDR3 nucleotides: TGTGCCAGTAGTATCGGTTCAGGGTCATTAGAGCAGTTCTTC. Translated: CASSIGSGSLEQFF.

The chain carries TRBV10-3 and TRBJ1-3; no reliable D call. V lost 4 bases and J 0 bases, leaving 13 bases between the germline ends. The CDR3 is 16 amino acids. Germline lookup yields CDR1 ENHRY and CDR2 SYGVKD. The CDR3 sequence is CAISGPYRSSGNTIYF. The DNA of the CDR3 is TGTGCCATCAGTGGCCCCTACCGGAGCTCTGGAAACACCATATATTTT.

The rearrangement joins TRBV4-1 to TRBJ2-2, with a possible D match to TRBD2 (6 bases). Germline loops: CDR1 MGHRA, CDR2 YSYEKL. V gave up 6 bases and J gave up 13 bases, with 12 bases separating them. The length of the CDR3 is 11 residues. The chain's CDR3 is CASSGGRGLFF. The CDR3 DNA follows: TGCGCCAGCAGTGGGGGGAGAGGGCTGTTTTTT.

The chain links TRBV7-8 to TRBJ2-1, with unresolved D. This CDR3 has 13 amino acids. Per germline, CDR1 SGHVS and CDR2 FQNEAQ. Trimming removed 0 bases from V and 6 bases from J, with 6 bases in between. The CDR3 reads CASSLARVNEQFF. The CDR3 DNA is TGTGCCAGCAGCTTAGCTAGAGTCAATGAGCAGTTCTTC.

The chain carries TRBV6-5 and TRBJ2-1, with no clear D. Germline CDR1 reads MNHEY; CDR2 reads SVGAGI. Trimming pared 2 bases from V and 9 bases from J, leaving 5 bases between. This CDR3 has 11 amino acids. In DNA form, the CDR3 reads TGTGCCAGCAGTTACGTCGGTGAGCAGTTCTTC. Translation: CASSYVGEQFF.

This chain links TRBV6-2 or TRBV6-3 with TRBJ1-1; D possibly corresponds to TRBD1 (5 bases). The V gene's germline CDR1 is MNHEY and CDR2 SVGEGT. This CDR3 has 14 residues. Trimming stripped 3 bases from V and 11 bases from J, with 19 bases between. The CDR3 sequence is CASSYHESPEGAFF. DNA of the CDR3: TGTGCCAGCAGTTATCATGAGTCCCCGGAGGGGGCTTTCTTT.

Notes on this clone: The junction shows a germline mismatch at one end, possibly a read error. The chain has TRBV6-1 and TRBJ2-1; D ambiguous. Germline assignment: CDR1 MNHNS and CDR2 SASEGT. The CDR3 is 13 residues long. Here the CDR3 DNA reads TGTGCCAGCAGTGAAGCCTCCCACAATGAGCAGTTCTTC. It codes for CASSEASHNEQFF.

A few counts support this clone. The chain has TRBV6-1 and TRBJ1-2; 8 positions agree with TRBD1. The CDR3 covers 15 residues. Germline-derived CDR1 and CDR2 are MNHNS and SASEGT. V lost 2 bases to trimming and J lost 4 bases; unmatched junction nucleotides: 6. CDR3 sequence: CASSEYGTGPYGYTF. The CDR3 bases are TGTGCCAGCAGTGAATATGGGACAGGCCCCTATGGCTACACCTTC.

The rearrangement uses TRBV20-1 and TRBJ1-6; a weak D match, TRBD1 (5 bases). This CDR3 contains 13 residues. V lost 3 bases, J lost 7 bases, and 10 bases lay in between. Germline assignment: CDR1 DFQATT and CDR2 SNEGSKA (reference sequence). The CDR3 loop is CSASEQVNSPLHF. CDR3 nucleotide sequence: TGCAGTGCTAGTGAACAGGTGAATTCACCCCTCCACTTT.

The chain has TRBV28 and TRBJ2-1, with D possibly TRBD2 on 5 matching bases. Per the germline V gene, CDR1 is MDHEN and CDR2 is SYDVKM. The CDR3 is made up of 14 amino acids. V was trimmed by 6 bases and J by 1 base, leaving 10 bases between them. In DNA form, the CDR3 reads TGTGCCAGCAGAGGACTGGGGTCCTACAATGAGCAGTTCTTC. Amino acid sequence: CASRGLGSYNEQFF.

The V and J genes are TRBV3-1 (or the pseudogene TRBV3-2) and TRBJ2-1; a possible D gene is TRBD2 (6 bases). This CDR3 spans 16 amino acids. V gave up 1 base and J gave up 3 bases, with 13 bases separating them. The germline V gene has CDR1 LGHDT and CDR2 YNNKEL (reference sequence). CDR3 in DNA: TGTGCCAGCAGCCAAGTCGGGACTCACTACTACAATGAGCAGTTCTTC. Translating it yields CASSQVGTHYYNEQFF.

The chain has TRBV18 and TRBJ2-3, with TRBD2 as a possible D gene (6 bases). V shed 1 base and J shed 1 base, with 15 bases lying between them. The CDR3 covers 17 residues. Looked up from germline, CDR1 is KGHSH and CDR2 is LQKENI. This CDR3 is CASSPRKTGLRTDTQYF. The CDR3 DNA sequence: TGTGCCAGCTCACCACGAAAAACGGGACTTCGCACAGATACGCAGTATTTT.

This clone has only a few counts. The CDR3, as DNA: TGCGCCAGCAGTCAATCTGTGGGCTTTAATGAAAAACTGTTTTTT. Translation: CASSQSVGFNEKLFF. The V and J genes are TRBV23-1 and TRBJ1-4; D uncertain. TRBV23-1 belongs to the ORF category, with a function that is uncertain. The length of the CDR3 is 15 residues. V dropped 0 bases and J dropped 4 bases, with 9 bases sitting between them.

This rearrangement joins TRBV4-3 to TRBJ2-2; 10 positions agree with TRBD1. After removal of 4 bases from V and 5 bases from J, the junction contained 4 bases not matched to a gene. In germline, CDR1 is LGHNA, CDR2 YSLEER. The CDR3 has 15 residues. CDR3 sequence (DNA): TGCGCCAGCAGCCGAGGGACAGGGGATACCGGGGAGCTGTTTTTT. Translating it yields CASSRGTGDTGELFF.

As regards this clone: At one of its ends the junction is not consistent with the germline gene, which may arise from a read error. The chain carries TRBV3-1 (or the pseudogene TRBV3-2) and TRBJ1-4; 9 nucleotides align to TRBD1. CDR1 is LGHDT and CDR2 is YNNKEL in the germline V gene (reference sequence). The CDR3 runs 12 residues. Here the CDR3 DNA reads TGTGCCAGCAGCCCGGGACAGGGATCGACCCGCTTT. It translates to CASSPGQGSTRF.

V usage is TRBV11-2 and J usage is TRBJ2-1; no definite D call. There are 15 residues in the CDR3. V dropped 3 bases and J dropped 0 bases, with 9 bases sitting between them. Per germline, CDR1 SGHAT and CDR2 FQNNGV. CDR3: CASSFKFSSYNEQFF. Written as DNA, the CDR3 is TGTGCCAGCAGCTTTAAGTTTAGCTCCTACAATGAGCAGTTCTTC.

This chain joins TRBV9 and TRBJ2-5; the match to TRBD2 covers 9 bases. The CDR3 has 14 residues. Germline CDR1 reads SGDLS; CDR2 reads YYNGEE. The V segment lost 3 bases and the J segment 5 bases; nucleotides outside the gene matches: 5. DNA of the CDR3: TGTGCCAGCAGCGAGGGACTAGCCTTTGAGACCCAGTACTTC. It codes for CASSEGLAFETQYF.

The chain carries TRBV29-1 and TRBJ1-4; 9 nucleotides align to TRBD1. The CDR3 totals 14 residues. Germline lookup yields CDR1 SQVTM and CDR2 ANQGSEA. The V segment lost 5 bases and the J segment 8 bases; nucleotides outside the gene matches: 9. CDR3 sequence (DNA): TGCAGCGTTACCAGGACAGGGGTAGGAGAAAAACTGTTTTTT. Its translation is CSVTRTGVGEKLFF.

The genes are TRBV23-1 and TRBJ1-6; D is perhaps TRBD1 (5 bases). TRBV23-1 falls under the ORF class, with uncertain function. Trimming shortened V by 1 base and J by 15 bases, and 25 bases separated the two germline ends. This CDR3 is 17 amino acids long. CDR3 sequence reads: CASSQFLREIYNDRLHF. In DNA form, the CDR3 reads TGCGCCAGCAGTCAATTTCTCAGGGAAATTTATAATGATCGCCTCCACTTT.

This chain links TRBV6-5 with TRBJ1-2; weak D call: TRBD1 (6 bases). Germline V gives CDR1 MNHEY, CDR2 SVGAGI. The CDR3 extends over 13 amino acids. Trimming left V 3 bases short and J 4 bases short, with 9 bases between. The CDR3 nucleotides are TGTGCCAGCAGTTATCAGGGGTCCTATGGCTACACCTTC. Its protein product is CASSYQGSYGYTF.

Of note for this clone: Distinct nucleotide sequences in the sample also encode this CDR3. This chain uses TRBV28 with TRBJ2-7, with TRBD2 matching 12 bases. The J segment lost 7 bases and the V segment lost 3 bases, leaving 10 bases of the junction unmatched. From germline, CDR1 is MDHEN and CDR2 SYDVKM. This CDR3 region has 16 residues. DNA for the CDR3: TGTGCCAGCAGTTTGACTAGCGGGAGAGATTTCGGGGAGCAGTACTTC. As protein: CASSLTSGRDFGEQYF. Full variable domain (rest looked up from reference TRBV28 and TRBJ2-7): DVKVTQSSRYLVKRTGEKVFLECVQDMDHENMFWYRQDPGLGLRLIYFSYDVKMKEKGDIPEGYSVSREKKERFSLILESASTNQTSMYLCASSLTSGRDFGEQYFGPGTRLTVT.

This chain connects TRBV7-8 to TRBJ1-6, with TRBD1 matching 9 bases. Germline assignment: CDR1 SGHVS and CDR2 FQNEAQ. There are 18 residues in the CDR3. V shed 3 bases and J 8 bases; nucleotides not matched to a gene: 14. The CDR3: CASSFETFPGQGDSPLHF. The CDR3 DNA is TGTGCCAGCAGCTTCGAAACATTCCCGGGACAGGGAGATTCACCCCTCCACTTT.

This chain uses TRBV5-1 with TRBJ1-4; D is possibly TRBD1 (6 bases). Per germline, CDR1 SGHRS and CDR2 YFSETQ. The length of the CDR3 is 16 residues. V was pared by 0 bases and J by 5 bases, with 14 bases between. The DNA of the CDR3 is TGCGCCAGCAGCTTGGTTTATTGGCAGGGGAATGAAAAACTGTTTTTT. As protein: CASSLVYWQGNEKLFF.

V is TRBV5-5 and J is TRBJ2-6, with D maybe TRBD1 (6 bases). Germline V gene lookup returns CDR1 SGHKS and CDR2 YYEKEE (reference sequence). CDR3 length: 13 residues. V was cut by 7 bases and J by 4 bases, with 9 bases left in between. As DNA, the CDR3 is TGTGCCAGCGCAGGGGCGGGGGCCAACGTCCTGACTTTC. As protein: CASAGAGANVLTF.

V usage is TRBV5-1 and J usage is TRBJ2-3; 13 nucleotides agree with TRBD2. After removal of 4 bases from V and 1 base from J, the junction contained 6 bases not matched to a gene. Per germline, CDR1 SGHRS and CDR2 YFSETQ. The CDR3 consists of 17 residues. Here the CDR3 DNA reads TGCGCCAGCAGCGCAGGACTAGCGGGGGAGGGCACAGATACGCAGTATTTT. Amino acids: CASSAGLAGEGTDTQYF.